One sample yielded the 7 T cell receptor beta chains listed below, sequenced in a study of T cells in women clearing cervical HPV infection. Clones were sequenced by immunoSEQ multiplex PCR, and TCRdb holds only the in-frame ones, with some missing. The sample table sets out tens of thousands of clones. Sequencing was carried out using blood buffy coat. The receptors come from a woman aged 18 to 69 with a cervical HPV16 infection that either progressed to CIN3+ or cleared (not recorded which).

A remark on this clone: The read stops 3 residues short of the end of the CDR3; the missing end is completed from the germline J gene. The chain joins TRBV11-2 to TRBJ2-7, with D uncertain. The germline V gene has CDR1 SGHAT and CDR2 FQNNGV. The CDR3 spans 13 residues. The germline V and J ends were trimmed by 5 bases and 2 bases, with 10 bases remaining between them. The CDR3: CASSLVFTYEQYF. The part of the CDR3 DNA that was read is TGTGCCAGCAGCCTAGTTTTCACCTACGAG.

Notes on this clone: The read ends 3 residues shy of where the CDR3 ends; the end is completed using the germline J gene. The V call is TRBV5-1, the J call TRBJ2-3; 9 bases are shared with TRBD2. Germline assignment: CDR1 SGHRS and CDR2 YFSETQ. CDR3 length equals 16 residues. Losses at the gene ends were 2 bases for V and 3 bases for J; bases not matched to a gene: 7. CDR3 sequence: CASSLPSSGGTDTQYF. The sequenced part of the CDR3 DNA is TGCGCCAGCAGCTTACCTTCAAGCGGGGGGACAGATACG.

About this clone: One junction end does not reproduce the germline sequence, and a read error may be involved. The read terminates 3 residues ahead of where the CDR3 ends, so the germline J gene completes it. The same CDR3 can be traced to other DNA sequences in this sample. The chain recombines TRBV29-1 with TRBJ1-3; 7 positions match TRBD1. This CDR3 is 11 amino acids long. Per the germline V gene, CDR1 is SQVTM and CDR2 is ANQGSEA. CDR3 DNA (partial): TGCAGCGTTTGGGACAGAAACACG. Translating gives CSVWDRNT. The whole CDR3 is CSVWDRNTIYF.

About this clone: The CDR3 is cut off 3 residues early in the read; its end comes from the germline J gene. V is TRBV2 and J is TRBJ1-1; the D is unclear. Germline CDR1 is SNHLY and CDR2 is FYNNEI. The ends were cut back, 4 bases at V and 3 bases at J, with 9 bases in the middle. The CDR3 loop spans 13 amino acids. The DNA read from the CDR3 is TGTGCCAGCAGTGGGCTGGCGGACACTGAA. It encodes CASSGLADTE. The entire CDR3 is CASSGLADTEAFF.

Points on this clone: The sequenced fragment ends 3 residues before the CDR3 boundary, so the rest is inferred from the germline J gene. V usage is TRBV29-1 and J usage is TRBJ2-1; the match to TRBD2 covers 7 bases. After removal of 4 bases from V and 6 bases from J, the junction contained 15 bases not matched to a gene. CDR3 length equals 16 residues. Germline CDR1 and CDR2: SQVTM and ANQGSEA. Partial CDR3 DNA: TGCAGCGTTGTACTTCAGTCGGCGGGAGTAGGCAATGAG. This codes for CSVVLQSAGVGNE. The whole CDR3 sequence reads CSVVLQSAGVGNEQFF.

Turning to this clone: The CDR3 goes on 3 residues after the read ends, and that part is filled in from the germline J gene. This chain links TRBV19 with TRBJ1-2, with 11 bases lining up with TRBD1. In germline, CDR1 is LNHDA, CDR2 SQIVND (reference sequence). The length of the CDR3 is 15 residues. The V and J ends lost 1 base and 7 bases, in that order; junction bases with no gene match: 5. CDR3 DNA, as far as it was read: TGTGCCAGTAGTATAGGAGGGACAGGGGGTAGTGGC. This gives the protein CASSIGGTGGSG. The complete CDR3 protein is CASSIGGTGGSGYTF.

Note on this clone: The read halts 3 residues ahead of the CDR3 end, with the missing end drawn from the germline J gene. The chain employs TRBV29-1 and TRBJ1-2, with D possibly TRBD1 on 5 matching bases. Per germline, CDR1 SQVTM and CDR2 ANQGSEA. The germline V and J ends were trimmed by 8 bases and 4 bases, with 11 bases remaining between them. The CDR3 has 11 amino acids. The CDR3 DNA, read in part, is TGCAGCCCCCAGGGCAGCTATGGC. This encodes CSPQGSYG. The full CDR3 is CSPQGSYGYTF.